Presented here are 22 T cell receptor beta chains from one specimen sequenced in a study of T cells in Graves' hyperthyroidism and ophthalmopathy. Amplification of TCR beta CDR3 regions used RNA as the template. With the HTBI primer set, the TCR CDR3 went through a first round of RT-PCR. In TCRdb, the multiplex PCR reads were re-called with MiXCR into one record per CDR3 protein. This repertoire shows 500,000 or so distinct CDR3 sequences, 15% to 20% found once; its top ten account for 29%. The source material was blood. The receptors come from a woman between 25 and 40 years old with Graves' ophthalmopathy.

This clonotype was seen ten or more times. The V gene is TRBV7-2, the J gene TRBJ2-5; 11 bases agree with TRBD2. The CDR3 spans 16 residues. V dropped 1 base and J dropped 3; count of bases not matched to a gene: 4. CDR1 and CDR2 (germline): SGHTA, FQGNSA. The CDR3 loop reads CASSLGMTSGEETQYF. The CDR3 nucleotides are TGTGCCAGCAGCTTAGGGATGACTAGCGGGGAAGAGACCCAGTACTTC.

The sample holds many counts of this clonotype. CDR3 nucleotides: TGTGCCAGCAGTCCAGGAAGGTCTAGCGGGCGTTACAATGAGCAGTTCTTC. Protein sequence: CASSPGRSSGRYNEQFF. V is TRBV27 and J is TRBJ2-1; 8 bases line up with TRBD2. V dropped 5 bases and J dropped 4; count of bases not matched to a gene: 13. Germline-derived CDR1 and CDR2 are MNHEY and SMNVEV (reference sequence). The CDR3 runs 17 residues.

In regard to this clonotype: One base away lies a much larger clone, so this may be a sequencing read error. The CDR3 DNA sequence: TGTGCCAGCAGGAGGGGCAGGGAGAACAATCAGCCCCAGCATTTT. Translation gives CASRRGRENNQPQHF. The chain has TRBV2 and TRBJ1-5; possible D gene TRBD1, 5 bases. The CDR3 extends over 15 amino acids. Germline lookup yields CDR1 SNHLY and CDR2 FYNNEI. The germline V and J ends were trimmed by 6 bases and 3 bases, with 15 bases remaining between them.

As regards this clonotype: Possible read error: a much larger clone is one base away. The rearrangement links TRBV6-4 to TRBJ2-7; D is unresolved. Germline V CDR1 and CDR2: MRHNA, SNTAGT. There are 14 residues in the CDR3. CDR3 DNA sequence: TGTGCCAGCAGTTACTCGAGGCACGGTAACGAGCAGTACTTC. This encodes CASSYSRHGNEQYF.

V usage is TRBV19 and J usage is TRBJ2-1, with D unresolved. There are 13 residues in the CDR3. Trimming removed 6 bases from V and 4 bases from J, with 10 bases in between. Germline-derived CDR1 and CDR2 are LNHDA and SQIVND (reference sequence). CDR3 sequence (DNA): TGTGCCAGTAGGGTTGACCTTTACAATGAGCAGTTCTTC. Translating gives CASRVDLYNEQFF.

This clonotype has a count of ten or more. This chain links TRBV7-3 with TRBJ2-7; D ambiguous. V lost 1 base and J lost 4, with 8 bases in between. The length of the CDR3 is 13 residues. Germline CDR1 SGHTA, CDR2 FQGTGA. The CDR3 spells CASSLNGRYEQYF. The CDR3 bases are TGTGCCAGCAGCTTAAACGGACGTTACGAGCAGTACTTC.

This clonotype was seen ten or more times. This sequence joins TRBV7-2 and TRBJ2-1; 8 nucleotides line up with TRBD1. The V and J ends lost 0 bases and 5 bases, in that order; junction bases with no gene match: 9. Per the germline V gene, CDR1 is SGHTA and CDR2 is FQGNSA. The CDR3 extends over 17 amino acids. The CDR3 nucleotides are TGTGCCAGCAGCTTAGCAGCGACAGGGGCCATCAACAATGAGCAGTTCTTC. It encodes CASSLAATGAINNEQFF. The full variable domain, completed using reference TRBV7-2 and TRBJ2-1, is GAGVSQSPSNKVTEKGKDVELRCDPISGHTALYWYRQSLGQGLEFLIYFQGNSAPDKSGLPSDRFSAERTGGSVSTLTIQRTQQEDSAVYLCASSLAATGAINNEQFFGPGTRLTVL.

This clonotype was counted only a few times. V is TRBV6-5 and J is TRBJ1-2; 8 bases match TRBD1. Germline V CDR1 and CDR2: MNHEY, SVGAGI. J lost 0 bases, V lost 0 bases, and 0 bases had no gene match. The CDR3 length is 15 residues. The CDR3 loop reads CASSYSGQANYGYTF. CDR3 in DNA: TGTGCCAGCAGTTACTCGGGACAGGCTAACTATGGCTACACCTTC.

This clonotype showed up many times. V gene TRBV13 combines with J gene TRBJ1-1, with D uncertain. This CDR3 is 17 amino acids long. With 5 bases removed from V and 1 base from J, the gap between germline ends came to 20 bases. Germline assignment: CDR1 PRHDT and CDR2 FYEKMQ (reference sequence). CDR3 residues: CASSPGWSGLRNTEAFF. The CDR3 DNA reads TGTGCCAGCAGCCCCGGTTGGTCCGGGTTAAGGAACACTGAAGCTTTCTTT.

In this sample, this clonotype turned up many times. This rearrangement joins TRBV27 to TRBJ2-1; 14 bases line up with TRBD2. This CDR3 is built from 15 residues. The ends lost 3 bases at V and 9 bases at J; junction bases unmatched: 4. CDR1 is MNHEY and CDR2 is SMNVEV in the germline V gene (reference sequence). The CDR3 here is CASSLTSGRESEQFF. The DNA of the CDR3 is TGTGCCAGCAGTTTGACTAGCGGGAGGGAAAGTGAGCAGTTCTTC.

V is TRBV5-4 and J is TRBJ1-1, with D tentatively TRBD1 (5 bases). The CDR3 loop spans 13 amino acids. Looked up from germline, CDR1 is SGHNT and CDR2 is YYREEE (reference sequence). V was pared by 6 bases and J by 6 bases, with 15 bases between. Written as DNA, the CDR3 is TGTGCCAGCACCCGACCAGGGCGGGCTGAAGCTTTCTTT. Translated, it gives CASTRPGRAEAFF.

The V and J genes are TRBV28 and TRBJ1-5; D possibly corresponds to TRBD1 (5 bases). The CDR3 has 14 amino acids. The V gene lost 4 bases and the J gene lost 3 bases, with 10 bases spanning the gap. Germline V lookup: CDR1 MDHEN, CDR2 SYDVKM. The CDR3 sequence is CASSSGGANQPQHF. The DNA of the CDR3 is TGTGCCAGCAGTTCGGGGGGAGCCAATCAGCCCCAGCATTTT.

DNA of the CDR3: TGTGCCAGCAGCTTAGTAGTTGGTGGTGACGAGCAGTACTTC. Its translation: CASSLVVGGDEQYF. V gene TRBV7-2 combines with J gene TRBJ2-7; D is unclear. Germline CDR1 is SGHTA and CDR2 is FQGNSA. The length of the CDR3 is 14 residues. V lost 1 base to trimming and J lost 5 bases, with 12 bases between them.

Note on this clonotype: With a much larger clone just one base away, this may be a read error. The gene calls are TRBV7-2 and TRBJ2-7; D may be TRBD1 (6 bases). The germline V and J ends were trimmed by 3 bases and 7 bases, with 19 bases remaining between them. This CDR3 is 15 amino acids long. Germline CDR1 and CDR2: SGHTA and FQGNSA. The CDR3 nucleotides read TGTGCCAGCAGCTTGGTGTCAGGGGCCTACAATGAGCAGTACTTC. Protein: CASSLVSGAYNEQYF.

The gene calls are TRBV12-3 or TRBV12-4 and TRBJ2-2; 9 nucleotides line up with TRBD2. The CDR3 covers 20 residues. The V and J ends lost 4 bases and 4 bases, in that order; junction bases with no gene match: 19. CDR3 region: CASSSQAGGRLAGFTGELFF. In DNA, the CDR3 is TGTGCCAGCAGTTCCCAGGCTGGAGGGCGGCTAGCGGGATTCACCGGGGAGCTGTTTTTT.

This clonotype was counted many times. Here the CDR3 reads CASSSWTSGSTDTQYF. The CDR3 nucleotides are TGTGCCAGCAGTTCGTGGACTAGCGGGAGTACAGATACGCAGTATTTT. This rearrangement joins TRBV28 to TRBJ2-3; 13 positions agree with TRBD2. The length of the CDR3 is 16 residues. Germline V lookup: CDR1 MDHEN, CDR2 SYDVKM. With 4 bases clipped from V and 3 bases from J, the junction kept 4 bases outside the gene matches.

This clonotype was found a few times. The V call is TRBV20-1, the J call TRBJ2-7; D unresolved. In germline, CDR1 is DFQATT, CDR2 SNEGSKA (reference sequence). This CDR3 is 13 amino acids long. Deletions cut 5 bases from V and 0 bases from J, with 11 bases between. The CDR3 protein is CSAWPSASYEQYF. In DNA form, the CDR3 reads TGCAGTGCTTGGCCAAGCGCCTCCTACGAGCAGTACTTC.

This clonotype was seen many times. This chain joins TRBV28 and TRBJ1-1, with D possibly matching TRBD1 (6 bases). The CDR3 consists of 13 residues. Trimming left V 3 bases short and J 4 bases short, with 9 bases between. CDR1 MDHEN and CDR2 SYDVKM come from the germline V gene. The CDR3 spells CASSLGAVTEAFF. The CDR3 nucleotides read TGTGCCAGCAGTTTGGGGGCCGTCACTGAAGCTTTCTTT.

V is TRBV7-9 and J is TRBJ2-2, with D unclear. The CDR3 spans 13 residues. Trimming removed 4 bases at V and 6 bases at J, with 9 bases between. Per germline, CDR1 SEHNR and CDR2 FQNEAQ (reference sequence). The CDR3 DNA is TGTGCCAGCAGCTGGGGTTCGGCCGGGGAGCTGTTTTTT. This encodes CASSWGSAGELFF. Full variable domain (outside the CDR3, taken from reference TRBV7-9 and TRBJ2-2): DTGVSQNPRHKITKRGQNVTFRCDPISEHNRLYWYRQTLGQGPEFLTYFQNEAQLEKSRLLSDRFSAERPKGSFSTLEIQRTEQGDSAMYLCASSWGSAGELFFGEGSRLTVL.

The genes are TRBV24-1 and TRBJ2-7; 9 bases match TRBD1. After removal of 9 bases from V and 5 bases from J, the junction contained 13 bases not matched to a gene. Per germline, CDR1 KGHDR and CDR2 SFDVKD. CDR3 length equals 15 residues. CDR3 protein: CATGEPGQGPHEQYF. The DNA of the CDR3 is TGTGCCACCGGGGAACCGGGACAGGGTCCCCACGAGCAGTACTTC.

This clonotype was seen many times. This rearrangement joins TRBV7-8 to TRBJ2-3, with D hard to call. The V and J ends lost 0 bases and 1 base respectively, with 17 bases between them. CDR3 length equals 18 residues. Germline V gives CDR1 SGHVS, CDR2 FQNEAQ. The CDR3 loop reads CASSLASNPSGRTDTQYF. CDR3 coding DNA: TGTGCCAGCAGCTTAGCGTCCAATCCCTCGGGCCGCACAGATACGCAGTATTTT.

This clonotype appeared a few times. The chain uses TRBV3-1 and TRBJ1-2; D remains unclear. Germline values: CDR1 LGHDT, CDR2 YNNKEL (reference sequence). The CDR3 consists of 15 residues. The V end lost 5 bases, the J end lost 2 bases, and 15 bases lay between the germline ends. The CDR3 DNA follows: TGTGCCAGCAGCTCTCGGGCGGCTCCGAACTATGGCTACACCTTC. Its translation: CASSSRAAPNYGYTF. Combining the CDR3 with reference TRBV3-1 and TRBJ1-2 gives the whole variable domain DTAVSQTPKYLVTQMGNDKSIKCEQNLGHDTMYWYKQDSKKFLKIMFSYNNKELIINETVPNRFSPKSPDKAHLNLHINSLELGDSAVYFCASSSRAAPNYGYTFGSGTRLTVV.